These 29 T cell receptor beta chains came from one sample sequenced in a study of T-cell reconstitution after alpha-beta-depleted transplantation in children. Unique molecular identifiers were used in preparing the TCRbeta library. TCRdb reanalysed the PCR reads using MiXCR and keeps one entry per CDR3 protein. The data show 700,000 or so distinct CDR3 sequences, with around 12% seen just once and roughly 0.77% held by the top ten. The sequenced sample was PBMCs, obtained before TCRalphabeta/CD19-depleted stem cell transplant. These receptors all come from a girl under 10 years old with congenital amegakaryocytic thrombocytopenia, due to receive a stem cell transplant.

The chain is built from TRBV7-3 and TRBJ2-3, with D hard to call. Trimming pared 5 bases from V and 4 bases from J, leaving 16 bases between. CDR3 length: 15 residues. Germline V lookup: CDR1 SGHTA, CDR2 FQGTGA. This CDR3 reads CASSPNSVQPDTQYF. CDR3 nucleotides: TGTGCCAGCAGCCCCAACAGTGTGCAACCAGATACGCAGTATTTT.

This clonotype was observed at least ten times. The chain is built from TRBV20-1 and TRBJ2-3; the D gene is possibly TRBD2 (6 bases). This CDR3 spans 19 amino acids. Germline V lookup: CDR1 DFQATT, CDR2 SNEGSKA (reference sequence). V was clipped by 6 bases and J by 3 bases, with 31 bases between them. For the CDR3, the DNA is TGCAGTGCGCAGGCTTTCGGGAGCTTCCCTAACCATTGGACAGATACGCAGTATTTT. Its translation is CSAQAFGSFPNHWTDTQYF.

The CDR3 region has the DNA TGTGCCAGCAGCTGGCGCGGGGGACTAGCGGGATTAATCTGGCAGTTCTTC. As protein: CASSWRGGLAGLIWQFF. This chain joins TRBV7-2 and TRBJ2-1; TRBD2 matches 13 bases. The length of the CDR3 is 17 residues. Germline V lookup: CDR1 SGHTA, CDR2 FQGNSA. Trimming at V came to 4 bases and at J to 12 bases, leaving 15 bases not matched to a gene.

This clonotype was picked up a small number of times. The rearrangement uses TRBV7-9 and TRBJ2-6; D is unresolved. In germline, CDR1 is SEHNR, CDR2 FQNEAQ (reference sequence). The CDR3 covers 15 residues. The V gene lost 1 base and the J gene lost 5 bases, with 9 bases spanning the gap. The CDR3 sequence is CASSLVGVWANVLTF. The CDR3 nucleotides are TGTGCCAGCAGCTTAGTCGGAGTTTGGGCCAACGTCCTGACTTTC.

The sample holds a few counts of this clonotype. This chain joins TRBV20-1 and TRBJ2-1; 8 nucleotides match TRBD2. Germline assignment: CDR1 DFQATT and CDR2 SNEGSKA (reference sequence). Trimming cost V 0 bases and J 5 bases; bases outside gene matches: 6. The CDR3 contains 15 residues. The CDR3 spells CSARDGGREDNEQFF. The CDR3 nucleotides read TGCAGTGCTAGAGATGGTGGGCGGGAGGACAATGAGCAGTTCTTC.

This clonotype showed up many times. This chain connects TRBV20-1 to TRBJ1-5, with D hard to call. Germline lookup yields CDR1 DFQATT and CDR2 SNEGSKA (reference sequence). The CDR3 has 15 amino acids. V lost 8 bases and J lost 0, with 17 bases in between. CDR3 in DNA: TGCAGTACATCAAGGACCCACTATAGCAATCAGCCCCAGCATTTT. It yields the protein CSTSRTHYSNQPQHF.

This clonotype was seen ten or more times. The rearrangement joins TRBV12-3 or TRBV12-4 to TRBJ2-5; D possibly corresponds to TRBD2 (6 bases). V gave up 2 bases and J gave up 4 bases, with 17 bases separating them. The CDR3 extends over 16 amino acids. The CDR3 DNA is TGTGCCAGCAGTTTAAACGGAGGGGTAGGCGGAGAGACCCAGTACTTC. Protein sequence: CASSLNGGVGGETQYF.

This clonotype was observed at least ten times. The CDR3 bases are TGCGCCAGCAGCTTGGCGGGCAGTACTAGCACAGATACGCAGTATTTT. The encoded protein is CASSLAGSTSTDTQYF. The J gene is TRBJ2-3, the V gene TRBV5-1; D call uncertain. CDR1 is SGHRS and CDR2 is YFSETQ in the germline V gene. This CDR3 contains 16 residues. V shed 0 bases and J shed 0 bases, with 11 bases lying between them.

With regard to this clonotype: Just one base apart from a much larger clone, this may be a read error. V is TRBV28 and J is TRBJ2-3; D is unresolved. Looked up from germline, CDR1 is MDHEN and CDR2 is SYDVKM. The CDR3 extends over 15 amino acids. As DNA, the CDR3 is TGTGCCAACAGTTTATTAGATTCGAGATCAGATACGCAGTATTTT. Translating it yields CANSLLDSRSDTQYF. Using reference TRBV28 and TRBJ2-3 for the parts outside the CDR3, the full variable domain is DVKVTQSSRYLVKRTGEKVFLECVQDMDHENMFWYRQDPGLGLRLIYFSYDVKMKEKGDIPEGYSVSREKKERFSLILESASTNQTSMYLCANSLLDSRSDTQYFGPGTRLTVL.

The chain couples TRBV25-1 to TRBJ2-1, with 8 nucleotides matching TRBD2. The germline CDR1 and CDR2 sequences are MGHDK and SYGVNS. This CDR3 is built from 14 residues. V trimming: 7 bases; J trimming: 9 bases; junction bases outside the gene matches: 11. The CDR3 region has the DNA TGTGCCAGCATGATCTTCGGGGGGGACACTGAGCAGTTCTTC. This codes for CASMIFGGDTEQFF.

This clonotype appeared a few times. V gene TRBV6-5 combines with J gene TRBJ1-4, with 7 bases that match TRBD1. CDR1 MNHEY and CDR2 SVGAGI come from the germline V gene. The V segment lost 2 bases and the J segment 3 bases; nucleotides outside the gene matches: 6. This CDR3 has 16 residues. CDR3 protein: CASSYVYRGANEKLFF. DNA for the CDR3: TGTGCCAGCAGTTACGTGTACAGGGGAGCTAATGAAAAACTGTTTTTT.

This clonotype was detected a few times. The gene calls are TRBV7-8 and TRBJ1-5, with D uncertain. V was cut by 3 bases and J by 6 bases, with 3 bases left in between. This CDR3 is 11 amino acids long. CDR1 SGHVS and CDR2 FQNEAQ come from the germline V gene. The CDR3 bases are TGTGCCAGCAGCTTCGCTCAGCCCCAGCATTTT. Protein product: CASSFAQPQHF.

This clonotype was seen repeatedly, ten times or more. This chain connects TRBV6-1 to TRBJ2-7; unclear D gene. Trimming removed 4 bases at V and 4 bases at J, with 11 bases between. The CDR3 runs 13 residues. Looked up from germline, CDR1 is MNHNS and CDR2 is SASEGT. The CDR3 region has the DNA TGTGCCAGCAGTGGGGCCTACACTTACGAGCAGTACTTC. It codes for CASSGAYTYEQYF.

The chain joins TRBV28 to TRBJ2-1; tentatively, D is TRBD2 (6 bases). Germline V lookup: CDR1 MDHEN, CDR2 SYDVKM. The V end was cut by 3 bases, the J end by 6 bases, with 9 bases between. This CDR3 is built from 13 residues. CDR3 in DNA: TGTGCCAGCAGTTTTTTGGGACTCAATGAGCAGTTCTTC. As protein: CASSFLGLNEQFF.

This clonotype was seen just once. The chain couples TRBV29-1 to TRBJ2-7; TRBD1 is a possible D gene (6 bases). The V and J ends lost 4 bases and 7 bases respectively, with 14 bases between them. The CDR3 is made up of 12 amino acids. Germline loops: CDR1 SQVTM, CDR2 ANQGSEA. The CDR3 region is CSVVGQSREQYF. The CDR3 DNA is TGCAGCGTTGTGGGACAATCGAGGGAGCAGTACTTC.

The CDR3 sequence is CSARDKVNIQYF. The CDR3 DNA is TGCAGTGCTAGAGATAAGGTGAACATTCAGTACTTC. The rearrangement links TRBV20-1 to TRBJ2-4; no clear D. Germline CDR1 is DFQATT and CDR2 is SNEGSKA (reference sequence). This CDR3 region has 12 residues. The ends were cut back, 0 bases at V and 7 bases at J, with 7 bases in the middle.

This chain joins TRBV20-1 and TRBJ2-1, with D perhaps matching TRBD1 or TRBD2 (5 bases each). Trimming stripped 0 bases from V and 9 bases from J, with 9 bases between. CDR1 is DFQATT and CDR2 is SNEGSKA in the germline V gene (reference sequence). This CDR3 has 12 amino acids. The CDR3 region is CSARERGREQFF. In nucleotides, the CDR3 is TGCAGTGCTAGAGAACGGGGCCGTGAGCAGTTCTTC.

This clonotype was counted between two and nine times. The rearrangement joins TRBV5-5 to TRBJ2-7, with D possibly being TRBD1 (5 bases). The CDR3 is 17 residues long. Between the trimmed V and J ends, which lost 4 bases and 3 bases, there was a span of 23 bases. Germline CDR1 SGHKS, CDR2 YYEKEE (reference sequence). The CDR3 loop reads CASSQGSGQTFFYEQYF. The CDR3 nucleotides are TGTGCCAGCAGCCAGGGTAGTGGACAAACGTTCTTCTACGAGCAGTACTTC.

This clonotype was counted a few times. The rearrangement joins TRBV20-1 to TRBJ2-5; D unclear. Trimming stripped 2 bases from V and 2 bases from J, with 15 bases between. CDR3 length: 15 amino acids. Looked up from germline, CDR1 is DFQATT and CDR2 is SNEGSKA (reference sequence). DNA for the CDR3: TGCAGTGCTAGAAGGTCCCTAGAGATGCAAGAGACCCAGTACTTC. Translated: CSARRSLEMQETQYF.

The rearrangement joins TRBV5-1 to TRBJ2-1; D may be TRBD2 (6 bases). The germline V and J ends were trimmed by 0 bases and 10 bases, with 23 bases remaining between them. In germline, CDR1 is SGHRS, CDR2 YFSETQ. This CDR3 has 17 amino acids. The chain's CDR3 is CASSLAAGQDGTLEQFF. CDR3 nucleotides: TGCGCCAGCAGCTTGGCAGCGGGCCAGGACGGGACCCTCGAGCAGTTCTTC.

The CDR3 sequence is CASSQASGGLIGELFF. In nucleotides, the CDR3 is TGTGCCAGCAGCCAAGCTAGCGGGGGGTTAATCGGGGAGCTGTTTTTT. This chain connects TRBV4-2 to TRBJ2-2; 11 bases map to TRBD2. The ends lost 1 base at V and 7 bases at J; junction bases unmatched: 5. CDR3 size: 16 residues. Germline V gene lookup returns CDR1 LGHNA and CDR2 YNFKEQ.

In this sample, this clonotype turned up a few times. This chain's CDR3 is CASSWTSFGEQFF. The CDR3 bases are TGTGCCAGCAGCTGGACTAGCTTCGGTGAGCAGTTCTTC. This chain joins TRBV7-3 and TRBJ2-1; 8 nucleotides match TRBD2. Germline V gene data show CDR1 as SGHTA and CDR2 as FQGTGA. This CDR3 comprises 13 residues. Trimming at V came to 4 bases and at J to 9 bases, leaving 5 bases not matched to a gene.

At least ten counts were recorded for this clonotype. V gene TRBV20-1 combines with J gene TRBJ2-2, with 10 bases lining up with TRBD2. Looked up from germline, CDR1 is DFQATT and CDR2 is SNEGSKA (reference sequence). The CDR3 runs to 16 residues. With 5 bases clipped from V and 3 bases from J, the junction kept 9 bases outside the gene matches. CDR3 sequence reads: CSAPSPSGRDTGELFF. CDR3 bases: TGCAGTGCTCCCAGCCCCAGCGGGAGGGACACCGGGGAGCTGTTTTTT.

This chain links TRBV7-3 with TRBJ1-1; 7 bases are a match to TRBD1. There are 15 residues in the CDR3. CDR1 is SGHTA and CDR2 is FQGTGA in the germline V gene. Trimming at V came to 4 bases and at J to 5 bases, leaving 10 bases not matched to a gene. The CDR3 DNA is TGTGCCAGCAGCTCGCGAACAGGGGCCGGGACTGAAGCTTTCTTT. Its translation is CASSSRTGAGTEAFF.

The J gene is TRBJ1-2, the V gene TRBV12-3 or TRBV12-4; no clear D. The CDR3 extends over 13 amino acids. V dropped 7 bases and J dropped 2 bases, with 11 bases sitting between them. CDR3 region: CASTPTRNYGYTF. In nucleotides, the CDR3 is TGTGCCAGCACCCCGACAAGGAACTATGGCTACACCTTC.

This clonotype was recorded many times. The gene calls are TRBV12-3 or TRBV12-4 and TRBJ2-5; maybe TRBD2 (6 bases). Trimming took 6 bases from V and 3 from J, leaving 14 bases between them. The CDR3 length is 14 residues. CDR3 residues: CASSIAGLEETQYF. Here the CDR3 DNA reads TGTGCCAGCAGCATTGCGGGGTTGGAAGAGACCCAGTACTTC.

This clonotype has at least ten counts. The chain is built from TRBV6-1 and TRBJ2-1, with 8 bases that match TRBD2. The trim removed 3 bases at V and 3 bases at J, leaving 1 base unmatched. Germline CDR1 and CDR2: MNHNS and SASEGT. The CDR3 contains 14 residues. CDR3 loop: CASSETSDYNEQFF. CDR3 nucleotide sequence: TGTGCCAGCAGTGAGACTAGCGACTACAATGAGCAGTTCTTC.

J is TRBJ2-3 and V is TRBV10-2, with 9 bases lining up with TRBD2. Germline CDR1 reads WSHSY; CDR2 reads SAAADI. The CDR3 is made up of 15 amino acids. Trimming removed 3 bases from V and 5 bases from J; junction bases left unmatched: 6. The CDR3 DNA is TGCGCCAGCAGTGACCCCCATAGCGGGAGAGATACGCAGTATTTT. This codes for CASSDPHSGRDTQYF.

This clonotype was observed a few times. The rearrangement joins TRBV24-1 to TRBJ2-2; 10 bases are a match to TRBD1. V lost 2 bases, J lost 3 bases, and 11 bases stayed unmatched. There are 19 residues in the CDR3. Germline V lookup: CDR1 KGHDR, CDR2 SFDVKD. The CDR3 DNA sequence: TGTGCCACCAGTGATTGGGGACAGGGGACGGCGGGGTACACCGGGGAGCTGTTTTTT. Translated: CATSDWGQGTAGYTGELFF.